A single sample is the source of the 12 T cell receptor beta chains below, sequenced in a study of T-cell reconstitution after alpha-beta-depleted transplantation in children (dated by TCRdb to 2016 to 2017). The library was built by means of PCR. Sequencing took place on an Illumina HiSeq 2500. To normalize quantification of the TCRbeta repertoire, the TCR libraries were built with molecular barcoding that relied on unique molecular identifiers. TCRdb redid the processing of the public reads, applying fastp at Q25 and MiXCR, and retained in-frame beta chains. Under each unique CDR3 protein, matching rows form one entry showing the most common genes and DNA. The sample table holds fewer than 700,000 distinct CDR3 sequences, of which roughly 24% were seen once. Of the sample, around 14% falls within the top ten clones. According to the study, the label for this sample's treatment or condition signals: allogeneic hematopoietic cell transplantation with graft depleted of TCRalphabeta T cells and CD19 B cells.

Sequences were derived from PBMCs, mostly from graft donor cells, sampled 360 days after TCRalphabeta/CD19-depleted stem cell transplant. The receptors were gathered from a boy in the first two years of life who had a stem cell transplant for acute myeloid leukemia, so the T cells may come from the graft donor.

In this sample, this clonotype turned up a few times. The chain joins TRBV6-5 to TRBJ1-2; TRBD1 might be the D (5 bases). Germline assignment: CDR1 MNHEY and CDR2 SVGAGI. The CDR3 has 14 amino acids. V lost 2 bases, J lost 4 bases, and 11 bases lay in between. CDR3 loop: CASSYAGPSYGYTF. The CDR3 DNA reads TGTGCCAGCAGTTACGCGGGACCGTCCTATGGCTACACCTTC.

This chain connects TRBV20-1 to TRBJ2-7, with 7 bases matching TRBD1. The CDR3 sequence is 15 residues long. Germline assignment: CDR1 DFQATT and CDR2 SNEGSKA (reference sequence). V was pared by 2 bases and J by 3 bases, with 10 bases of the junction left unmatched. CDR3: CSARFIRDSLYEQYF. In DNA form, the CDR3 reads TGCAGTGCTAGATTTATCCGGGACAGTCTCTACGAGCAGTACTTC.

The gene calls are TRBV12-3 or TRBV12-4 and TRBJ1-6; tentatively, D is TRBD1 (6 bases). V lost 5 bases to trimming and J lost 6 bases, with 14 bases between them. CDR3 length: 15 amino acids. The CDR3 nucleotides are TGTGCCAGCAGTCTCCGGGACAACCTTAATTCACCCCTCCACTTT. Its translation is CASSLRDNLNSPLHF.

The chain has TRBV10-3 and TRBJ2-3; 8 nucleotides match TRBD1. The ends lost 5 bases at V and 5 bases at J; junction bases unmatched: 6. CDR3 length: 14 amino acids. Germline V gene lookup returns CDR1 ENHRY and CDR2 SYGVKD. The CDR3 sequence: CAISQTGVGDTQYF. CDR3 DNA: TGTGCCATCAGTCAGACAGGGGTTGGAGATACGCAGTATTTT.

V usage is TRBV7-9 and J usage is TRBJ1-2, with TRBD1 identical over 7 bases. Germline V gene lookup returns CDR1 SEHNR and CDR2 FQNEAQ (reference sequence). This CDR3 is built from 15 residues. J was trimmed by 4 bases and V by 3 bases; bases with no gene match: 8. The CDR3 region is CASSFLPTGVYGYTF. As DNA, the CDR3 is TGTGCCAGCAGCTTCCTACCTACAGGGGTCTATGGCTACACCTTC.

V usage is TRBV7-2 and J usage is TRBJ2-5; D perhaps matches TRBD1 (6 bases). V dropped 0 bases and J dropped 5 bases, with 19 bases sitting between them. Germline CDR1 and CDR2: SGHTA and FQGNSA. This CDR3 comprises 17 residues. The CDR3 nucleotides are TGTGCCAGCAGCTTAGCAGCCAGGCGGCAGGGGCAGGAGACCCAGTACTTC. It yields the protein CASSLAARRQGQETQYF.

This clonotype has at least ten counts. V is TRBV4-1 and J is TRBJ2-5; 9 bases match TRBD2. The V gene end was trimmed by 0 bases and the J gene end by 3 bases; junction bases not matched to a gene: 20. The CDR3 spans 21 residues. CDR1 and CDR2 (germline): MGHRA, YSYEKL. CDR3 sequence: CASSQDPGGVAGAAEEETQYF. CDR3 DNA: TGCGCCAGCAGCCAAGATCCGGGGGGAGTAGCGGGGGCCGCCGAGGAAGAGACCCAGTACTTC.

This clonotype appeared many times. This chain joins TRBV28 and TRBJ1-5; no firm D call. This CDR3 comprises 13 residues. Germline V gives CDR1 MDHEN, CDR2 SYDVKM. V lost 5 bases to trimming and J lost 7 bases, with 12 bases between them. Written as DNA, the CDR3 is TGTGCCAGCAGTGCGTGGGGAGGACAGCCCCAGCATTTT. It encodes CASSAWGGQPQHF.

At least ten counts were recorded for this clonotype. CDR3 loop: CSVERYRGLPDTQYF. CDR3 DNA: TGCAGCGTTGAACGCTACAGGGGGCTGCCAGATACGCAGTATTTT. This chain joins TRBV29-1 and TRBJ2-3; TRBD1 matches at 9 bases. J lost 4 bases, V lost 2 bases, and 7 bases had no gene match. The CDR3 loop spans 15 amino acids. The germline gives CDR1 SQVTM, CDR2 ANQGSEA.

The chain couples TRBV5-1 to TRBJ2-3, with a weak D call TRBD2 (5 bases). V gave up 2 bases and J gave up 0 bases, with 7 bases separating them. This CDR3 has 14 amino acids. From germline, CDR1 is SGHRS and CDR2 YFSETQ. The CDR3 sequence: CASSLADSTDTQYF. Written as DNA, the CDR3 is TGCGCCAGCAGCTTAGCGGACAGCACAGATACGCAGTATTTT.

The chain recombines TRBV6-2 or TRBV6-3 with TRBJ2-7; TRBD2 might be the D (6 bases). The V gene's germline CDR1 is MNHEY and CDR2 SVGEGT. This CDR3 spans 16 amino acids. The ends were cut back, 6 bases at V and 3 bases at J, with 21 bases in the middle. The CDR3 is CASRGRFGTSRYEQYF. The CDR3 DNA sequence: TGTGCCAGCAGGGGGAGATTCGGGACTTCTCGCTACGAGCAGTACTTC.

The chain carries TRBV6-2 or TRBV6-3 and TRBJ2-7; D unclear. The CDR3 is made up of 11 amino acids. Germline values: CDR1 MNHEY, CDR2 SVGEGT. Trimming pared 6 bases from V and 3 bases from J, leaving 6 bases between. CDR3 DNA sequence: TGTGCCAGCAGGATTATCTACGAGCAGTACTTC. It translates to CASRIIYEQYF.